This T cell receptor beta chain is drawn from a study of blood T cells in healthy people across ages. Caucasian, healthy and from Russia, the donors were aged between about 6 and 90. For the second PCR, which ran for roughly 6 to 12 cycles, a sample-barcoded 5' primer and a J-beta primer mix were used. A 12-random-nucleotide template-switch adaptor tagged each cDNA molecule. TCRdb re-analysed the 5' RACE reads in MiXCR, keeping a single row per CDR3 protein. The data contain fewer than 2,000,000 distinct CDR3 sequences, about 31% of them singletons. The V end lost 1 base, the J end lost 6 bases, and 6 bases lay between the germline ends. The CDR3 extends over 13 amino acids. Looked up from germline, CDR1 is SGHTA and CDR2 is FQGTGA.

This clonotype originated in a woman younger than 45 in good health. The chain uses TRBV7-3 and TRBJ2-2; D is undetermined. The sequenced sample consisted of blood. The CDR3 DNA sequence: TGTGCCAGCAGCTTAAATGGCGCCGGGGAGCTGTTTTTT. As protein: CASSLNGAGELFF. Full variable domain (rest looked up from reference TRBV7-3 and TRBJ2-2): GAGVSQTPSNKVTEKGKYVELRCDPISGHTALYWYRQSLGQGPEFLIYFQGTGAADDSGLPNDRFFAVRPEGSVSTLKIQRTERGDSAVYLCASSLNGAGELFFGEGSRLTVL.